This is a list of T cell receptor beta chains from one sample in a study of cytomegalovirus exposure and HLA in healthy donors. Profiled with immunoSEQ multiplex PCR; TCRdb holds only in-frame clones, not every one. The sample has 100,000 to 150,000 clones, and its top ten clones hold around 4%. The sequenced sample consisted of PBMCs. Receptors originate from a man between 18 and 35 years old in good health and CMV-seronegative. CDR3s include the opening cysteine and the closing phenylalanine or tryptophan. The D gene is left open where the match is weak.

len: 16; v_gene: TRBV10-3; d_gene: NA; j_gene: TRBJ2-7; CDR3nt: TGTGCCATCAGTGTCGACCCGAAGCACTACTCCTACGAGCAGTACTTC; CDR3aa: CAISVDPKHYSYEQYF
len: 13; v_gene: TRBV7-2; d_gene: TRBD1; j_gene: TRBJ1-5; CDR3nt: TGTGCCAGCAGCCATGGACAGGATCAGCCCCAGCATTTT; CDR3aa: CASSHGQDQPQHF
len: 15; v_gene: TRBV5-1; d_gene: TRBD2; j_gene: TRBJ2-1; CDR3nt: TGCGCCAGCAGCTTTAGCGGGAGGGCGAGGGATGAGCAGTTCTTC; CDR3aa: CASSFSGRARDEQFF
len: 16; v_gene: TRBV2; d_gene: NA; j_gene: TRBJ2-7; CDR3nt: TGTGCCAGCAGTGATCGAACCAGATTTGGAGGCTACGAGCAGTACTTC; CDR3aa: CASSDRTRFGGYEQYF
len: 14; v_gene: TRBV5-1; d_gene: TRBD2; j_gene: TRBJ2-7; CDR3nt: TGCGCCAGCAGCTTGAGCGGGGAATTGTACGAGCAGTACTTC; CDR3aa: CASSLSGELYEQYF
len: 11; v_gene: TRBV5-5; d_gene: TRBD1; j_gene: TRBJ1-6; CDR3nt: TGTGCCAGCAGCTTTGGGACAGATCTCCACTTT; CDR3aa: CASSFGTDLHF
len: 17; v_gene: TRBV7-9; d_gene: NA; j_gene: TRBJ2-5; CDR3nt: TGTGCCAGCAGCTTAGCGCAGGGGTCACCTCGTGGGGAGACCCAGTACTTC; CDR3aa: CASSLAQGSPRGETQYF
len: 16; v_gene: TRBV18; d_gene: NA; j_gene: TRBJ1-3; CDR3nt: TGTGCCAGCTCACCCGGGACATTCAACTCTGGAAACACCATATATTTT; CDR3aa: CASSPGTFNSGNTIYF
len: 17; v_gene: TRBV7-2; d_gene: NA; j_gene: TRBJ1-1; CDR3nt: TGTGCCAGCAGCTTCATACAGGGAGACCTCATGAACACTGAAGCTTTCTTT; CDR3aa: CASSFIQGDLMNTEAFF
len: 16; v_gene: TRBV23-1; d_gene: NA; j_gene: TRBJ2-7; CDR3nt: TGCGCCAGCAGTCAATCGGCGAGCGCCCCCCACTACGAGCAGTACTTC; CDR3aa: CASSQSASAPHYEQYF
len: 15; v_gene: TRBV5-5; d_gene: NA; j_gene: TRBJ1-1; CDR3nt: TGTGCCAGCAGCTTACACAGCTCCTTCAACACTGAAGCTTTCTTT; CDR3aa: CASSLHSSFNTEAFF
len: 12; v_gene: TRBV5-6; d_gene: NA; j_gene: TRBJ1-1; CDR3nt: TGTGCCAGCACCTGGGGGAGGACTGAAGCTTTCTTT; CDR3aa: CASTWGRTEAFF
len: 15; v_gene: TRBV5-6; d_gene: TRBD2; j_gene: TRBJ2-5; CDR3nt: TGTGCCAGCAGCTTGGAACTAGCGATTCAAGAGACCCAGTACTTC; CDR3aa: CASSLELAIQETQYF
len: 15; v_gene: TRBV19; d_gene: TRBD1; j_gene: TRBJ1-6; CDR3nt: TGTGCCAGTAGGGCAGGGGACAGGGAAAATTCACCCCTCCACTTT; CDR3aa: CASRAGDRENSPLHF
len: 16; v_gene: TRBV11-2; d_gene: NA; j_gene: TRBJ2-7; CDR3nt: TGTGCCAGCAGCAACTACCCTCAGGGTGGAGGGGTCGAGCAGTACTTC; CDR3aa: CASSNYPQGGGVEQYF
len: 14; v_gene: TRBV27; d_gene: NA; j_gene: TRBJ2-5; CDR3nt: TGTGCCAGCCCTCCGGGACTGTACCAAGAGACCCAGTACTTC; CDR3aa: CASPPGLYQETQYF
len: 15; v_gene: TRBV7-9; d_gene: TRBD1; j_gene: TRBJ2-2; CDR3nt: TGTGCCAGCAGCTCCGACAGGGGTTTCACCGGGGAGCTGTTTTTT; CDR3aa: CASSSDRGFTGELFF
len: 15; v_gene: TRBV6-6; d_gene: TRBD1; j_gene: TRBJ2-5; CDR3nt: TGTGCCAGCAGCTACCCGGGACAGGGTAAAGAGACCCAGTACTTC; CDR3aa: CASSYPGQGKETQYF
len: 14; v_gene: TRBV25-1; d_gene: TRBD1; j_gene: TRBJ1-2; CDR3nt: TGTGCCAGCAGTGAAAAGGGGGCAGGGTATGGCTACACCTTC; CDR3aa: CASSEKGAGYGYTF
len: 13; v_gene: TRBV6-1; d_gene: TRBD1; j_gene: TRBJ2-7; CDR3nt: TGTGCCAGCACCCCGGGACAGGGATACGAGCAGTACTTC; CDR3aa: CASTPGQGYEQYF
len: 11; v_gene: TRBV5-4; d_gene: NA; j_gene: TRBJ2-7; CDR3nt: TGTGCCAGCAGCTTAACAGACGAGCAGTACTTC; CDR3aa: CASSLTDEQYF
len: 13; v_gene: TRBV18; d_gene: NA; j_gene: TRBJ1-1; CDR3nt: TGTGCCAGCTCTCCCCAGGGACAATCTGAAGCTTTCTTT; CDR3aa: CASSPQGQSEAFF